The clone carrying this T cell receptor (beta chain) appeared once. Its antigen is not known. Trimming took 7 bases from V and 1 from J, leaving 20 bases between them. Per germline, CDR1 MRHNA and CDR2 SNTAGT. The CDR3 is 18 residues long. A multiplex PCR was run with 60 Vbeta primers and 13 Jbeta primers. Assay used: immunoSEQ multiplex PCR; TCRdb lists only in-frame clones, some missing. Of around 190,000 clones in the sample, 70% to 80% were seen once. This sample is part of a study of cytomegalovirus exposure and HLA in healthy donors. Whole-study results and caveats: Upon later analysis, HLA-associated TCR beta chains proved more clonally expanded than other, equally common chains. Under in vitro conditions, three CMV-associated chains were confirmed as specific for CMV antigens.

This sequence was found in a woman aged 25 to 39 in good health and CMV-seropositive. The J gene is TRBJ2-6, the V gene TRBV6-4; the D gene is possibly TRBD2 (5 bases). The sequenced sample was PBMCs. The DNA for the CDR3 is TGTGCCAGCATCCCCGGCACCACGGAGCGGTCTGGGGCCAACGTCCTGACTTTC. Its translation: CASIPGTTERSGANVLTF.